This T cell receptor beta chain appears in the sequencing data of a study of human T cells and chemical hapten exposure. Overall study findings and caveats: Correlating positively with patch test score were the PT1 expanded TCR counts.

Many counts were recorded for this clonotype. The antigen remains undetermined. One entry per CDR3 protein results from TCRdb running MiXCR on the RACE reads. The repertoire holds some 380,000 distinct CDR3 sequences, with approximately 5.1% as singletons. Germline-derived CDR1 and CDR2 are SGHRS and YFSETQ. Trimming stripped 0 bases from V and 6 bases from J, with 6 bases between. This CDR3 has 12 residues. Time point described: patch test 1, 2 weeks after DPC sensitization. As to treatment: therapeutic diphenylcyclopropenone sensitization with weekly scalp DPC. V usage is TRBV5-1 and J usage is TRBJ1-2; D unclear. The source material was whole blood, sampled in connection with sensitization to the hapten diphenylcyclopropenone (DPC). This TCR came from a woman in her forties or fifties with alopecia areata. Some clones in this sample may be carry-over from other donors' samples. CDR3 protein: CASSLGKDGYTF. As DNA, the CDR3 is TGCGCCAGCAGCTTGGGAAAGGATGGCTACACCTTC.